This T cell receptor (beta chain) was identified in a study of cytomegalovirus exposure and HLA in healthy donors. Study-level points and caveats: Being productive about 90% or about 30% of the time was typical of most TCR beta V segments in an earlier analysis.

The CDR3 consists of 19 residues. Per the germline V gene, CDR1 is LGHNA and CDR2 is YSLEER. V trimming: 1 base; J trimming: 5 bases; junction bases outside the gene matches: 10. PCR amplification relied on 60 Vbeta primers (plus 13 Jbeta primers). Clones were sequenced by immunoSEQ multiplex PCR, and TCRdb holds only the in-frame ones, with some missing. The sample has 150,000 to 200,000 clones, 62% seen once. In the case of this clone: The antigen is not known.

The TCR originated in a man aged 35 to 55 in good health and CMV-seronegative. Specimen: PBMCs. The chain couples TRBV4-3 to TRBJ2-5, with TRBD2 matching over 16 bases. The CDR3 DNA follows: TGCGCCAGCAGCCAAGGACTGGGGACTAGCGGGAGGGGGGGGGAGACCCAGTACTTC. It encodes CASSQGLGTSGRGGETQYF.